This TCR beta chain was observed in a study of blood T cell repertoires in COVID-19. Method: immunoSEQ multiplex PCR; TCRdb's copy keeps in-frame clones and lacks some. The table records fewer than 600,000 clones, roughly nine tenths of them present only once. This sequence was found in a man aged 18 to 30 with COVID-19, enrolled during active disease. Material for sequencing was peripheral blood.

Here the CDR3 DNA reads TGTGCCAGTCGCACGGCCCCGACAGGACTGAATCAGCCCCAGCATTTT. The encoded protein is CASRTAPTGLNQPQHF. The chain has TRBV19 and TRBJ1-5, with a tentative D call TRBD1 (6 bases). The CDR3 is made up of 16 amino acids. The V end was cut by 8 bases, the J end by 4 bases, with 21 bases between. Germline V gene lookup returns CDR1 LNHDA and CDR2 SQIVND (reference sequence).